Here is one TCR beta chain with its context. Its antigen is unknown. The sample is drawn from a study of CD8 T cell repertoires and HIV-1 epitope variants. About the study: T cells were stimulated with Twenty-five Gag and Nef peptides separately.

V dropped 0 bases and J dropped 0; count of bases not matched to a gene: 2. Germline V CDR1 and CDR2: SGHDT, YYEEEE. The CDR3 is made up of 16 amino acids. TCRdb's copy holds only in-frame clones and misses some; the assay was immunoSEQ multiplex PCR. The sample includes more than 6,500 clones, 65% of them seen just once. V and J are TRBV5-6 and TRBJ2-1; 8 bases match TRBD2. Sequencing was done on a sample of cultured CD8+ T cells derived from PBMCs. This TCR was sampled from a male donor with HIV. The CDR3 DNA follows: TGTGCCAGCAGCTTGGAGCGGGGGAGCTCCTACAATGAGCAGTTCTTC. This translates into CASSLERGSSYNEQFF.